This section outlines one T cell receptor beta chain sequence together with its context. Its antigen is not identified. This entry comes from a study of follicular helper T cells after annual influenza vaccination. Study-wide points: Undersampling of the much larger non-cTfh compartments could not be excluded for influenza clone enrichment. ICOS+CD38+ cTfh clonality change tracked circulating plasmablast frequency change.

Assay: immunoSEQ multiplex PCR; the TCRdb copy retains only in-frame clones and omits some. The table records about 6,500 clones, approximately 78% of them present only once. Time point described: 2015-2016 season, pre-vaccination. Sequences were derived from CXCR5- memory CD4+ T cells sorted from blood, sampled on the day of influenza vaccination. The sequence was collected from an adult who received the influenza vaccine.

The CDR3 DNA sequence: TGTGCCAGCAGCCAAACGGGACTAGCGGGGGGAGGGGAAGAGACCCAGTACTTC. It codes for CASSQTGLAGGGEETQYF. The rearrangement links TRBV4-2 to TRBJ2-5; 15 nucleotides line up with TRBD2. This CDR3 is 18 amino acids long. Germline lookup yields CDR1 LGHNA and CDR2 YNFKEQ. V trimming: 2 bases; J trimming: 3 bases; junction bases outside the gene matches: 7.